This T cell receptor (beta chain) is drawn from a study of cytomegalovirus exposure and HLA in healthy donors. With 60 Vbeta and 13 Jbeta primers, the PCR was carried out. The repertoire was sequenced with immunoSEQ multiplex PCR; TCRdb's copy has only in-frame clones and lacks some. Of hundreds of thousands of clones listed, 78% are singletons. J was trimmed by 4 bases and V by 5 bases; bases with no gene match: 18. Germline assignment: CDR1 SGHTA and CDR2 FQGTGA. The CDR3 consists of 19 residues. This clone was seen only a few times. This sequence originates from a male donor in good health and CMV-seronegative. The sequencing input was PBMCs. This rearrangement joins TRBV7-3 to TRBJ2-1; 9 positions match TRBD2. The CDR3 coding sequence is TGTGCCAGCAGCACTGGCCCCACCATAGCGGGAGTTCATTACAATGAGCAGTTCTTC. Amino acids: CASSTGPTIAGVHYNEQFF.